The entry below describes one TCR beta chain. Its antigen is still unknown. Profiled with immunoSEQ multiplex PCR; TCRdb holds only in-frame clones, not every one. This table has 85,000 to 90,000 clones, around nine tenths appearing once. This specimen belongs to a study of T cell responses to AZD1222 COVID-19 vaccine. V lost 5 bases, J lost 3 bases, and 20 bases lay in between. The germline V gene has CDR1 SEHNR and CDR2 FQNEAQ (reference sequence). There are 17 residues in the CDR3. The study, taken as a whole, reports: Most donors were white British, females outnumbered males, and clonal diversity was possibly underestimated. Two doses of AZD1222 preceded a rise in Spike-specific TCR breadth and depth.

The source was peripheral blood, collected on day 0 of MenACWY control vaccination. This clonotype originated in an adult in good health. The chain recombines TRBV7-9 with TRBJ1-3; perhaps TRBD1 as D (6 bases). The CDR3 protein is CASSPGGSRGYGNTIYF. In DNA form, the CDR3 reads TGTGCCAGCAGCCCGGGGGGTTCCAGGGGTTATGGAAACACCATATATTTT.